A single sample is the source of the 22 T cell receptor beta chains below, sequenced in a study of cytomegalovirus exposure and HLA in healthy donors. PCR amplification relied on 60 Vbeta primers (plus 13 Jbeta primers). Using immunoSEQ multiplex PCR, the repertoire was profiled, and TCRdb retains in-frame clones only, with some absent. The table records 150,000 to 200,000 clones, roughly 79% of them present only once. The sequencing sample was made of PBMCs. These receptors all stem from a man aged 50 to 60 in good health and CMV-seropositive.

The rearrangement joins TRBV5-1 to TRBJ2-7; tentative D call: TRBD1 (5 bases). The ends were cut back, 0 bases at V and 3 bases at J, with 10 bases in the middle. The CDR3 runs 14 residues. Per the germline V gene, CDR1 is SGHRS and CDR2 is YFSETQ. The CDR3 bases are TGCGCCAGCAGCTTGGGATGGGGCAGCTACGAGCAGTACTTC. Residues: CASSLGWGSYEQYF.

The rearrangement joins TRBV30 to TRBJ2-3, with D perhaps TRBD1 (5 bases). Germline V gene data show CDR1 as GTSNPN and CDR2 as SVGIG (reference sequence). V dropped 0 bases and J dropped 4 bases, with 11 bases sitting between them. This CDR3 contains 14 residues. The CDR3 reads CAWSVRTPPDTQYF. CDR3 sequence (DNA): TGTGCCTGGAGTGTACGGACACCGCCAGATACGCAGTATTTT.

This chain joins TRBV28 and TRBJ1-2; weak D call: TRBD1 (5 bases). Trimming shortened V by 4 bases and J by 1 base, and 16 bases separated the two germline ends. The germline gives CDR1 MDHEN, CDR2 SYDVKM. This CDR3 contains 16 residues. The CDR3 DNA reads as TGTGCCAGCAGTTCCCTAGGGGTTGGCCGTAACTATGGCTACACCTTC. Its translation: CASSSLGVGRNYGYTF.

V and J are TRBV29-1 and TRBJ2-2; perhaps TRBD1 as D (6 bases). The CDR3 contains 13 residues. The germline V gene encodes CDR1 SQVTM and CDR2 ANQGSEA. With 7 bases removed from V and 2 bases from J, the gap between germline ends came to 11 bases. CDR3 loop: CSGRGQNTGELFF. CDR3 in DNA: TGCAGCGGCCGGGGACAAAACACCGGGGAGCTGTTTTTT.

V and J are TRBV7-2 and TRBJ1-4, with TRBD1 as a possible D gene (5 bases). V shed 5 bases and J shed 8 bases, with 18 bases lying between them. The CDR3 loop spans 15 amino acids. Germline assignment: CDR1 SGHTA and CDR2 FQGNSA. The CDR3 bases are TGTGCCAGCAGCCCTTTGGGGCTGGTGGGCGAAAAACTGTTTTTT. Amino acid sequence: CASSPLGLVGEKLFF. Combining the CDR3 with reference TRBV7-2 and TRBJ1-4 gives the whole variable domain GAGVSQSPSNKVTEKGKDVELRCDPISGHTALYWYRQSLGQGLEFLIYFQGNSAPDKSGLPSDRFSAERTGGSVSTLTIQRTQQEDSAVYLCASSPLGLVGEKLFFGSGTQLSVL.

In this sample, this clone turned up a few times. The CDR3 reads CAVRQSSSYEQYF. The DNA of the CDR3 is TGTGCCGTAAGACAGTCTTCGTCCTACGAGCAGTACTTC. The chain joins TRBV6-1 to TRBJ2-7; perhaps TRBD1 as D (5 bases). The germline gives CDR1 MNHNS, CDR2 SASEGT. Trimming took off 11 bases at V and 1 base at J, with 15 bases between the two ends. The CDR3 has 13 residues.

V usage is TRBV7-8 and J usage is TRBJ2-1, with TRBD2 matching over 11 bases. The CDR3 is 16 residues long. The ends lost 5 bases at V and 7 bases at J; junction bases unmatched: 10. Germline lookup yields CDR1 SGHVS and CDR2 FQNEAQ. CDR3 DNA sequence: TGTGCCAGCAGCCTACGTCTAGCGGGGGGTAGTAATGAGCAGTTCTTC. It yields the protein CASSLRLAGGSNEQFF. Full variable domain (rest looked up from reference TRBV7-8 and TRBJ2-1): GAGVSQSPRYKVAKRGQDVALRCDPISGHVSLFWYQQALGQGPEFLTYFQNEAQLDKSGLPSDRFFAERPEGSVSTLKIQRTQQEDSAVYLCASSLRLAGGSNEQFFGPGTRLTVL.

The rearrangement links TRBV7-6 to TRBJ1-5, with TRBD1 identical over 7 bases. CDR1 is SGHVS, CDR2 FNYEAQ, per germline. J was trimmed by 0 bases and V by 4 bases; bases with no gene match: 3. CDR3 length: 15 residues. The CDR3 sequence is CASSSTGDSNQPQHF. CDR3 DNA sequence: TGTGCCAGCAGCTCCACAGGGGATAGCAATCAGCCCCAGCATTTT.

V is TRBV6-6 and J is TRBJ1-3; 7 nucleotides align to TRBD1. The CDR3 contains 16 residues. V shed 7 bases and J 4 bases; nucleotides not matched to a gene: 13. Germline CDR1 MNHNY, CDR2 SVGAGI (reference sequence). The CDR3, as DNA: TGTGCCAGCAAGCCCGAGGGACAGCTTCGAGGAAACACCATATATTTT. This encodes CASKPEGQLRGNTIYF.

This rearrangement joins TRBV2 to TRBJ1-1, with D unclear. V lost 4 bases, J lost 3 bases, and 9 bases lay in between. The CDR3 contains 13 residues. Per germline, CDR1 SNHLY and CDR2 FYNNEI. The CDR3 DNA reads TGTGCCAGCAGTGTTAGCCCCGACACTGAAGCTTTCTTT. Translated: CASSVSPDTEAFF. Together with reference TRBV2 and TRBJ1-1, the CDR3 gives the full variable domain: EPEVTQTPSHQVTQMGQEVILRCVPISNHLYFYWYRQILGQKVEFLVSFYNNEISEKSEIFDDQFSVERPDGSNFTLKIRSTKLEDSAMYFCASSVSPDTEAFFGQGTRLTVV.

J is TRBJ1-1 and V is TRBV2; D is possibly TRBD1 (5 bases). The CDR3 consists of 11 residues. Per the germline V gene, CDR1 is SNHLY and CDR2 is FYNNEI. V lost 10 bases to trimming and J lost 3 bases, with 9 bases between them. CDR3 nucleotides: TGTGCCACCGCGGGACACACTGAAGCTTTCTTT. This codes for CATAGHTEAFF.

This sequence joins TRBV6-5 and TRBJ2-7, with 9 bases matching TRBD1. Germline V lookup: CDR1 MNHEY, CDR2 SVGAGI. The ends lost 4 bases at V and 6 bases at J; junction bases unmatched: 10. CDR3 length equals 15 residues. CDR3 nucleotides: TGTGCCAGCAGTTGGGGGACAGGGTCGGATGGCGAGCAGTACTTC. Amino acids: CASSWGTGSDGEQYF.

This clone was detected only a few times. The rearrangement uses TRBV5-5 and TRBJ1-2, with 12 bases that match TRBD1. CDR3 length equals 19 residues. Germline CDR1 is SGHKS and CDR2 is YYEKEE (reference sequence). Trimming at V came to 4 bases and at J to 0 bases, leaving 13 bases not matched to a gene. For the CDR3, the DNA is TGTGCCAGCAGCAGCCTCGGGACAGGGGGCTTCTTGGCTAACTATGGCTACACCTTC. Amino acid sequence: CASSSLGTGGFLANYGYTF.

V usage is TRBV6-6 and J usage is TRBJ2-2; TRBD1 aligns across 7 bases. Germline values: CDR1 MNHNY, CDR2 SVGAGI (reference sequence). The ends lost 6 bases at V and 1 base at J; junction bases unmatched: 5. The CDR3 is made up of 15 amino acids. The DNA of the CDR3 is TGTGCCAGCAGCCGGGACAGTTTGAACACCGGGGAGCTGTTTTTT. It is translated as CASSRDSLNTGELFF.

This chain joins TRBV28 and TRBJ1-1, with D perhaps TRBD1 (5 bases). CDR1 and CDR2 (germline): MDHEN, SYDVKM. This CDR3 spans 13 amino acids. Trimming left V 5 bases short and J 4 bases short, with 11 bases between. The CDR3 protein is CASSVRTSTEAFF. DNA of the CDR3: TGTGCCAGCAGTGTTCGGACAAGCACTGAAGCTTTCTTT.

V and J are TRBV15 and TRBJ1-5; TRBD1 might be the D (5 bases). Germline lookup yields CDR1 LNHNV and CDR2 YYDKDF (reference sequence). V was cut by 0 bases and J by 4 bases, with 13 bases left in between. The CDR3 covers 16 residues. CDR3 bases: TGTGCCACCAGCAGAGATCGCAGGGCGCCAAATCAGCCCCAGCATTTT. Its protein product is CATSRDRRAPNQPQHF.

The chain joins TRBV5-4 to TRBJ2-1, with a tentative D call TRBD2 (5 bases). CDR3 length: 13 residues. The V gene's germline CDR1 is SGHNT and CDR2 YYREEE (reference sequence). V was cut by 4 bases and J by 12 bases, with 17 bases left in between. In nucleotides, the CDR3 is TGTGCCAGCAGCCTACTAGAGGCCCGGGGGCAGTTCTTC. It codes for CASSLLEARGQFF. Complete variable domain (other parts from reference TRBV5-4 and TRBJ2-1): ETGVTQSPTHLIKTRGQQVTLRCSSQSGHNTVSWYQQALGQGPQFIFQYYREEENGRGNFPPRFSGLQFPNYSSELNVNALELDDSALYLCASSLLEARGQFFGPGTRLTVL.

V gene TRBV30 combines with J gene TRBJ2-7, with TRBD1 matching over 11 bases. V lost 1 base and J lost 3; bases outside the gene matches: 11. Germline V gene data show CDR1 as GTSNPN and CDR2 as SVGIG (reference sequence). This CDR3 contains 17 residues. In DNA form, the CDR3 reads TGTGCCTGGAGTGGGTCCGTCCGGACAGGGGGCCGCTACGAGCAGTACTTC. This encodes CAWSGSVRTGGRYEQYF. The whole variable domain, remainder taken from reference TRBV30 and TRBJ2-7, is SQTIHQWPATLVQPVGSPLSLECTVEGTSNPNLYWYRQAAGRGLQLLFYSVGIGQISSEVPQNLSASRPQDRQFILSSKKLLLSDSGFYLCAWSGSVRTGGRYEQYFGPGTRLTVT.

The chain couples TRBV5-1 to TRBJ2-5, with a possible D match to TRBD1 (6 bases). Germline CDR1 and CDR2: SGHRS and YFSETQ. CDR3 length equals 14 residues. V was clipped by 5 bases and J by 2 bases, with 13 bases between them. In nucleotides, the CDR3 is TGCGCCAGCAGAGCCCATGGACAGCAAGAGACCCAGTACTTC. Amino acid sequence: CASRAHGQQETQYF.

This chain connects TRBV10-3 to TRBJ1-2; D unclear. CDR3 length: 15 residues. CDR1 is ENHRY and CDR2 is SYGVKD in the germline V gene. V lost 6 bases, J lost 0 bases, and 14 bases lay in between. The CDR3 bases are TGTGCCATCAGCCTCCGTATATCAGCTAACTATGGCTACACCTTC. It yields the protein CAISLRISANYGYTF.

The CDR3 region is CASSTDRAQYF. The CDR3 coding sequence is TGTGCCAGCAGCACAGACAGGGCCCAGTATTTT. The rearrangement links TRBV5-6 to TRBJ2-3; 7 bases line up with TRBD1. The germline V gene encodes CDR1 SGHDT and CDR2 YYEEEE. V trimming: 4 bases; J trimming: 12 bases; junction bases outside the gene matches: 5. CDR3 length: 11 residues.

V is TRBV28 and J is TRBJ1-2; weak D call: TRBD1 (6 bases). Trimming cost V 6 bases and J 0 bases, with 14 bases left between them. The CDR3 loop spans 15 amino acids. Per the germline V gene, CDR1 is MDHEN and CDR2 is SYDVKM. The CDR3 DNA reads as TGTGCCAGCAGGCAATCCGGGACATCTAACTATGGCTACACCTTC. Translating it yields CASRQSGTSNYGYTF.